Sequencing of this TCR beta chain was carried out in a study of tumor-infiltrating lymphocytes in primary liver carcinoma. Unsorted whole blood supplied the blood RNA, and germline DNA was isolated too. A sample of 3.5 to 4.5 milliliters of peripheral blood was taken before surgery. TCR beta cDNA was made from 450 to 500 ng total RNA with a constant-region primer. Construction of TCR beta libraries relied on three successive nested multiplex PCR rounds employing slightly modified ARM-PCR. Each CDR3 protein is one row after TCRdb ran MiXCR on the multiplex PCR reads. The sample has approximately 310,000 distinct CDR3 sequences; 65% are singletons. The receptor was derived from a man aged 40-49 years with primary liver carcinoma and hepatitis B virus infection. The specimen sequenced was peripheral blood.

In DNA, the CDR3 is TGTGCCAGCAAACCCGCGCTGGGACAGAACACTGAAGCTTTCTTT. Its translation: CASKPALGQNTEAFF. This chain connects TRBV28 to TRBJ1-1, with TRBD1 as a possible D gene (6 bases). This CDR3 spans 15 amino acids. Germline CDR1 is MDHEN and CDR2 is SYDVKM. Trimming removed 7 bases from V and 1 base from J, with 16 bases in between.